A single sample gave rise to the 18 T cell receptor beta chains below, sequenced in a study of blood T cells in healthy people across ages. A J-beta primer mix and a sample-barcoded 5' primer were used in a second PCR of about 7 to 12 cycles. MiXCR was run by TCRdb on the 5' RACE reads, yielding one entry per CDR3 protein. The sample lists some 1.4 million distinct CDR3 sequences, approximately 40% occurring once. Sequences were obtained from blood. The receptors derive from a woman aged 18-30 years in good health.

V is TRBV3-1 and J is TRBJ1-2, with 7 bases lining up with TRBD1. V shed 7 bases, J shed 4 bases, and the junction held 9 bases outside the gene matches. CDR3 length: 14 amino acids. Looked up from germline, CDR1 is LGHDT and CDR2 is YNNKEL (reference sequence). The CDR3 region is CASNPGQIPYGYTF. CDR3 sequence (DNA): TGTGCCAGCAACCCGGGACAGATCCCCTATGGCTACACCTTC.

The genes are TRBV12-3 or TRBV12-4 and TRBJ1-4; 8 nucleotides agree with TRBD1. V lost 7 bases to trimming and J lost 10 bases; unmatched junction nucleotides: 8. The CDR3 has 13 amino acids. The DNA of the CDR3 is TGTGCCAGCACCCCAGGACAGGGTGGAAAACTGTTTTTT. Amino acids: CASTPGQGGKLFF.

This clonotype was seen just once. One junction end disagrees with the germline gene, perhaps due to a read error. The chain uses TRBV3-1 and TRBJ2-7; TRBD1 matches 8 bases. CDR1 is LGHDT and CDR2 is YNNKEL in the germline V gene (reference sequence). The CDR3 has 16 amino acids. The CDR3 region has the DNA TGTGCCAGCAGCCCCTCACAATTCGACAGGGGTAGCGAGCAGTGCTTC. Protein product: CASSPSQFDRGSEQCF.

This clonotype appeared a few times. CDR3 sequence (DNA): TGCGCCAGCAGCTCCATCCTCTCGGCGGGACCTAACACAGATACGCAGTATTTT. This encodes CASSSILSAGPNTDTQYF. The chain combines TRBV5-1 with TRBJ2-3; D may be TRBD2 (6 bases). The CDR3 covers 18 residues. The V end lost 3 bases, the J end lost 2 bases, and 22 bases lay between the germline ends. Germline values: CDR1 SGHRS, CDR2 YFSETQ.

The chain couples TRBV20-1 to TRBJ1-2; 12 nucleotides align to TRBD1. Germline CDR1 is DFQATT and CDR2 is SNEGSKA (reference sequence). The CDR3 loop spans 14 amino acids. The junction had 7 bases not matched to a gene; V was cut back by 5 bases and J by 6 bases. CDR3 region: CSAWGQGASDGYTF. The CDR3, as DNA: TGCAGTGCTTGGGGACAGGGGGCCAGCGATGGCTACACCTTC.

This chain uses TRBV7-9 with TRBJ1-2; D ambiguous. V was clipped by 1 base and J by 11 bases, with 20 bases between them. This CDR3 contains 15 residues. The V gene's germline CDR1 is SEHNR and CDR2 FQNEAQ (reference sequence). The CDR3 bases are TGTGCCAGCAGCTTAGATGGCCAGGTCGATCGGGGTTACACCTTC. Its translation: CASSLDGQVDRGYTF.

The chain employs TRBV29-1 and TRBJ1-1; 7 nucleotides agree with TRBD1. J gave up 6 bases and V 2 bases, and 6 bases lay outside the gene matches. CDR3 size: 13 residues. CDR1 and CDR2 from the germline V gene are SQVTM and ANQGSEA. The DNA for the CDR3 is TGCAGCGTTGAAAAGGGGGCGGACGCTGAAGCTTTCTTT. It translates to CSVEKGADAEAFF.

The gene calls are TRBV25-1 and TRBJ1-1; tentatively, D is TRBD1 (5 bases). There are 15 residues in the CDR3. Germline V CDR1 and CDR2: MGHDK, SYGVNS. The germline V and J ends were trimmed by 0 bases and 0 bases, with 8 bases remaining between them. CDR3 coding DNA: TGTGCCAGCAGTGAATATGCGGGGCTGAACACTGAAGCTTTCTTT. It codes for CASSEYAGLNTEAFF.

This rearrangement joins TRBV28 to TRBJ2-1; the D gene is possibly TRBD2 (6 bases). The CDR3 loop spans 11 amino acids. V lost 3 bases and J lost 15, with 12 bases in between. Per germline, CDR1 MDHEN and CDR2 SYDVKM. CDR3 coding DNA: TGTGCCAGCAGTTTGGGGGGTCAAGCGTTCTTC. This encodes CASSLGGQAFF.

The chain combines TRBV4-1 with TRBJ1-4; 7 bases agree with TRBD1. V lost 1 base, J lost 13 bases, and 12 bases stayed unmatched. CDR1 is MGHRA and CDR2 is YSYEKL in the germline V gene. This CDR3 has 15 amino acids. Here the CDR3 DNA reads TGCGCCAGCAGCCAAGTAGGGGGCCGGGAAGTAGGACTGTTTTTT. Its translation is CASSQVGGREVGLFF.

Only a few counts were recorded for this clonotype. V and J are TRBV3-1 and TRBJ1-6; no reliable D call. The CDR3 has 16 amino acids. Germline loops: CDR1 LGHDT, CDR2 YNNKEL (reference sequence). Trimming pared 0 bases from V and 3 bases from J, leaving 9 bases between. The CDR3 bases are TGTGCCAGCAGCCAAGATGTCGGTATCTATAATTCACCCCTCCACTTT. Translating gives CASSQDVGIYNSPLHF.

As regards this clonotype: Just one base apart from a much larger clone, this may be a read error. The V call is TRBV14, the J call TRBJ2-7, with 9 bases aligning to TRBD2. The germline gives CDR1 SGHDN, CDR2 FVKESK. This CDR3 spans 14 amino acids. The J segment lost 3 bases and the V segment lost 5 bases, leaving 5 bases of the junction unmatched. CDR3: CASSRRAGGYEQYF. The CDR3 DNA follows: TGTGCCAGCAGCAGACGAGCGGGAGGCTACGAGCAGTACTTC. Looking up the rest from reference TRBV14 and TRBJ2-7 gives the full variable domain: EAGVTQFPSHSVIEKGQTVTLRCDPISGHDNLYWYRRVMGKEIKFLLHFVKESKQDESGMPNNRFLAERTGGTYSTLKVQPAELEDSGVYFCASSRRAGGYEQYFGPGTRLTVT.

This clonotype was counted only a few times. This chain connects TRBV3-1 to TRBJ2-7, with a weak D call TRBD2 (5 bases). The CDR3 contains 14 residues. Between the trimmed V and J ends, which lost 4 bases and 0 bases, there was a span of 10 bases. Germline-derived CDR1 and CDR2 are LGHDT and YNNKEL (reference sequence). CDR3 amino acids: CASSPSLPSYEQYF. CDR3 DNA sequence: TGTGCCAGCAGCCCTAGCCTCCCCTCCTACGAGCAGTACTTC.

The chain recombines TRBV5-5 with TRBJ2-1; a possible D gene is TRBD2 (5 bases). The CDR3 runs to 17 residues. With 0 bases removed from V and 0 bases from J, the gap between germline ends came to 13 bases. From germline, CDR1 is SGHKS and CDR2 YYEKEE (reference sequence). Written as DNA, the CDR3 is TGTGCCAGCAGCTTGGTCCCGGGGAGCGGCTCCTACAATGAGCAGTTCTTC. This encodes CASSLVPGSGSYNEQFF.

This clonotype was detected a few times. The genes are TRBV20-1 and TRBJ1-5, with 7 bases fitting TRBD1. Germline values: CDR1 DFQATT, CDR2 SNEGSKA (reference sequence). The CDR3 runs 12 residues. J lost 5 bases, V lost 5 bases, and 3 bases had no gene match. The CDR3 spells CSAGQADQPQHF. The CDR3 DNA follows: TGCAGTGCTGGACAGGCCGATCAGCCCCAGCATTTT.

This clonotype has just a few counts. The chain is built from TRBV7-2 and TRBJ1-1, with D possibly TRBD1 on 5 matching bases. Trimming removed 6 bases at V and 7 bases at J, with 12 bases between. From germline, CDR1 is SGHTA and CDR2 FQGNSA. This CDR3 has 12 residues. This CDR3 is CASSAGRFEAFF. The CDR3 DNA reads as TGTGCCAGCAGTGCGGGGCGTTTTGAAGCTTTCTTT.

Only a few counts were recorded for this clonotype. The J gene is TRBJ2-1, the V gene TRBV7-2; no reliable D call. CDR1 and CDR2 (germline): SGHTA, FQGNSA. Trimming took off 0 bases at V and 8 bases at J, with 2 bases between the two ends. This CDR3 is 11 amino acids long. As DNA, the CDR3 is TGTGCCAGCAGCTTAGCTTATGAGCAGTTCTTC. It is translated as CASSLAYEQFF.

The chain joins TRBV7-2 to TRBJ2-5; tentative D call: TRBD2 (6 bases). Germline CDR1 is SGHTA and CDR2 is FQGNSA. The V and J ends lost 1 base and 11 bases respectively, with 20 bases between them. This CDR3 has 15 amino acids. CDR3 loop: CASSLGASVYNEQYF. In nucleotides, the CDR3 is TGTGCCAGCAGCTTAGGGGCTAGCGTATACAATGAGCAGTACTTC. The full variable domain, completed using reference TRBV7-2 and TRBJ2-5, is GAGVSQSPSNKVTEKGKDVELRCDPISGHTALYWYRQSLGQGLEFLIYFQGNSAPDKSGLPSDRFSAERTGGSVSTLTIQRTQQEDSAVYLCASSLGASVYNEQYFGPGTRLLVL.